This entry is about one T cell receptor (beta chain). The antigen is unknown. Cultured CD4+ T cells had their DNA profiled by the Oncomine TCR Beta short-read assay. MiXCR was run by TCRdb on the PCR reads, yielding one entry per CDR3 protein. The sample has roughly 20,000 distinct CDR3 sequences; around 39% are singletons. This entry comes from a study of vaccination and CD4 T cells after COVID-19. Study-level information: Among convalescent patients, three were sampled at day 14 and at days 161 to 241 post-vaccination.

CDR1 MNHEY and CDR2 SVGAGI come from the germline V gene. The length of the CDR3 is 14 residues. V gave up 3 bases and J gave up 8 bases, with 14 bases separating them. Time point specified: late sampling 161 to 241 days after vaccination in a few convalescent patients. Treatment meaning: approximately nine-day PBMC culture with coronavirus spike peptide pools or control peptides (ViraFEST assay). The sequence was obtained from a human donor who had recovered from COVID-19. The sequencing here drew on CD4+ T cells from blood, cultured in vitro, taken about 7 months after SARS-CoV-2 vaccination. This chain joins TRBV6-5 and TRBJ2-1, with D uncertain. CDR3 protein: CASSYTAAVHEQFF. The CDR3 bases are TGTGCCAGCAGTTATACAGCAGCCGTCCATGAGCAGTTCTTC.